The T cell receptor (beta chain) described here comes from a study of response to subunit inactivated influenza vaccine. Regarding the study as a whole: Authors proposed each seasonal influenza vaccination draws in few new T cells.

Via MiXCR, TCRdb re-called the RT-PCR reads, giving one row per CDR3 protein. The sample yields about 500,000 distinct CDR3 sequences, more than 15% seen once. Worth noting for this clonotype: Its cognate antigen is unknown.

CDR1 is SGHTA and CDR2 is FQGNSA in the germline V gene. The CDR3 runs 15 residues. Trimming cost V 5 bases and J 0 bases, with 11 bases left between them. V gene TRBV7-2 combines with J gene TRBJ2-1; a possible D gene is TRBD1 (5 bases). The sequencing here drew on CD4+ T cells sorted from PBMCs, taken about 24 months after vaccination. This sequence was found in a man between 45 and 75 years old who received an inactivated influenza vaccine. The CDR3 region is CASSRQSSSYNEQFF. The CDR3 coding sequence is TGTGCCAGCAGCAGACAGAGTAGCTCCTACAATGAGCAGTTCTTC.